This TCR beta chain emerged from a study of blood T cell repertoires in COVID-19. Assay: immunoSEQ multiplex PCR; the TCRdb copy retains only in-frame clones and omits some. The data show a few hundred thousand clones, more than 85% seen once. This TCR was recovered from a woman aged 30 to 39 who had recovered from COVID-19. The sequencing sample was made of PBMCs or T cells enriched from blood (not recorded which).

CDR3 residues: CASSVGTSKTDTQYF. CDR3 coding DNA: TGTGCCAGCAGCGTCGGAACTAGCAAGACCGATACGCAGTATTTT. The J gene is TRBJ2-3, the V gene TRBV9; the D gene is possibly TRBD2 (6 bases). The CDR3 is 15 amino acids. Germline CDR1 and CDR2: SGDLS and YYNGEE. Trimming took off 2 bases at V and 6 bases at J, with 16 bases between the two ends.